A selection of T cell receptor beta chains follows, all from one sample in a study of T cell responses to AZD1222 COVID-19 vaccine. Repertoires were generated with immunoSEQ multiplex PCR, while TCRdb's copy carries only in-frame clones and drops some. In the table there are some 120,000 clones, roughly 91% of which are singletons. Sequenced here: peripheral blood, sampled on day 0 of AZD1222 vaccination. These receptors were obtained from an adult in good health. CDR3s include the opening cysteine and the closing phenylalanine or tryptophan. Each record gives: J gene, clone size, V gene, CDR3 length, D gene, CDR3 DNA, CDR3 protein. A D gene is named only where the DNA matches it firmly. Size tells how often a clone was seen (once, few, many) or the class of an expanded clone, and some rows leave it out.

TRBJ2-7	-	TRBV19	14	TRBD1	TGTGCCAGTAGACCGGGACAGGGGGAGGCCGAGCAGTACTTC	CASRPGQGEAEQYF
TRBJ1-2	-	TRBV16	15	TRBD1	TGTGCCAGCAGCCAACCCTCACAGGGGTTTGCTGGCTACACCTTC	CASSQPSQGFAGYTF
TRBJ2-2	once	TRBV7-9	13	-	TGTGCCAGCAGCCCGCAGGGGACCGGGGAGCTGTTTTTT	CASSPQGTGELFF
TRBJ2-7	once	TRBV5-5	14	TRBD1	TGTGCCAGCAGCTCAGCGGACAGGGCCTACGAGCAGTACTTC	CASSSADRAYEQYF
TRBJ2-7	-	TRBV27	14	-	TGTGCCAGCAGTTTGGGGCAGGGTGCCTACGAGCAGTACTTC	CASSLGQGAYEQYF
TRBJ2-1	-	TRBV6-4	15	TRBD2	TGTGCCAGCAGTGAACATCTAGCGGACTACAATGAGCAGTTCTTC	CASSEHLADYNEQFF
TRBJ2-2	-	TRBV5-4	15	-	TGTGCCAGCAGCCCCGGACTGGGGAACACCGGGGAGCTGTTTTTT	CASSPGLGNTGELFF
TRBJ2-2	-	TRBV3-1/TRBV3-2	16	TRBD1	TGTGCCAGCAGTCGAAGGACAGGAGCGAACACCGGGGAGCTGTTTTTT	CASSRRTGANTGELFF
TRBJ1-1	-	TRBV5-1	14	-	TGCGCCAGCAGCTTGGTAGGGGAAGAGACTGAAGCTTTCTTT	CASSLVGEETEAFF
TRBJ1-2	-	TRBV7-2	12	-	TGTGCCAGCAGCGGGGGTTATGGGGGCTACACCTTC	CASSGGYGGYTF
TRBJ2-2	-	TRBV7-2	17	TRBD2	TGTGCCAGCGGTTACCGGGGGGTAGGATTTATGGCCGGGGAGCTGTTTTTT	CASGYRGVGFMAGELFF
TRBJ1-1	-	TRBV18	13	TRBD1	TGTGCCAGCTCACGGGGACAGGGGGACGAGGCTTTCTTT	CASSRGQGDEAFF
TRBJ2-3	-	TRBV13	13	-	TGTGCCAGCAGCCCCCGGGGTCCAGATACGCAGTATTTT	CASSPRGPDTQYF
TRBJ2-7	-	TRBV19	12	-	TGTGCCAGTAGTCCTCCATCCTACGAGCAGTACTTC	CASSPPSYEQYF
TRBJ1-6	once	TRBV5-1	14	-	TGCGCCAGCAGCTTGAAAGGCAGTGACTCACCCCTCCACTTT	CASSLKGSDSPLHF
TRBJ2-5	-	TRBV3-1/TRBV3-2	17	-	TGTGCCAGCAGCCAAGATCTTTCGGAAGCGGCGGAAGAGACCCAGTACTTC	CASSQDLSEAAEETQYF
TRBJ2-1	-	TRBV7-3	16	TRBD2	TGTGCCAGCAGCGCACCCGGGACTAGCGGTTACAATGAGCAGTTCTTC	CASSAPGTSGYNEQFF
TRBJ2-5	-	TRBV7-2	16	-	TGTGCCAGCAGCCTCTCCGTGGCTAGCCTGCAAGAGACCCAGTACTTC	CASSLSVASLQETQYF
TRBJ2-3	-	TRBV2	14	-	TGTGCCAGCAGTGATATCATTGGCGGAGATACGCAGTATTTT	CASSDIIGGDTQYF
TRBJ2-7	-	TRBV18	17	-	TGTGCCAGCTCACCACATTTAGGGCGACTAGGAAACTACGAGCAGTACTTC	CASSPHLGRLGNYEQYF
TRBJ1-2	once	TRBV29-1	13	-	TGCAGCGTGGCGATTACGGGCATCTATGGCTACACCTTC	CSVAITGIYGYTF
TRBJ1-2	once	TRBV6-4	19	TRBD1	TGTGCCAGCAGTGACTCGAAGGGGGCGCTGGATTTCGCAACTAATGGCTACACCTTC	CASSDSKGALDFATNGYTF
TRBJ1-2	-	TRBV6-5	15	TRBD1	TGTGCCAGCACCAAGGGGGCTGTTCCCCTCTATGGCTACACCTTC	CASTKGAVPLYGYTF
TRBJ1-5	-	TRBV4-1	16	-	TGCGCCAGCAGCCAGCTCGGCGGACCGAGCAATCAGCCCCAGCATTTT	CASSQLGGPSNQPQHF
TRBJ2-7	once	TRBV27	13	-	TGTGCCAGCGGTAGCGGCTTATCCTACGAGCAGTACTTC	CASGSGLSYEQYF
TRBJ1-1	-	TRBV6-6	14	-	TGTGCCAGCAGTTACGGGGGGGAAGGGACTGAAGCTTTCTTT	CASSYGGEGTEAFF
TRBJ1-2	-	TRBV27	13	-	TGTGCCAGCAGTTCCCCCGGGACAATCGGCTACACCTTC	CASSSPGTIGYTF
TRBJ2-7	-	TRBV7-2	11	-	TGTGCCAGCAGCTCCTCCGGCGAGCAGTACTTC	CASSSSGEQYF
TRBJ1-1	-	TRBV14	14	TRBD1	TGTGCCAGCAGCCGAGGGACAGAGAACACTGAAGCTTTCTTT	CASSRGTENTEAFF
TRBJ2-1	once	TRBV11-3	15	-	TGTGCCAGCAGCGAAGGGGATTCCTACTACAATGAGCAGTTCTTC	CASSEGDSYYNEQFF
TRBJ2-5	-	TRBV2	14	TRBD1	TGTGCCAGCAGTGAGGGTGGGACAGGAGAGACCCAGTACTTC	CASSEGGTGETQYF
TRBJ2-3	-	TRBV19	13	-	TGTGCCAGTAGTATCACCCCTCCAGATACGCAGTATTTT	CASSITPPDTQYF
TRBJ1-5	-	TRBV4-2	17	-	TGTGCCAGCAGCCAGAGTGCCGGGACAAATAGCAATCAGCCCCAGCATTTT	CASSQSAGTNSNQPQHF
TRBJ1-2	-	TRBV7-2	14	-	TGTGCCAGCAGCCTACAGGGAGATAACTATGGCTACACCTTC	CASSLQGDNYGYTF
TRBJ2-7	-	TRBV10-3	13	-	TGTGCCATCAGGCCCGGGGGATCCTACGAGCAGTACTTC	CAIRPGGSYEQYF
TRBJ1-2	-	TRBV12-3/TRBV12-4	13	-	TGTGCCAGCAGCCAAACAGTACTCTATGGCTACACCTTC	CASSQTVLYGYTF
TRBJ2-7	-	TRBV4-2	14	-	TGTGCCAGCAGCCTCGGGGGCGCACCCTACGAGCAGTACTTC	CASSLGGAPYEQYF
TRBJ2-3	-	TRBV18	15	TRBD2	TGTGCCAGCTCACCAAGAAGCGGGAGTCCAGATACGCAGTATTTT	CASSPRSGSPDTQYF
TRBJ1-3	-	TRBV29-1	14	-	TGCAGCGTGGCCTACGGGGTCTCTGGAAACACCATATATTTT	CSVAYGVSGNTIYF
TRBJ1-6	-	TRBV14	13	-	TGTGCCAGCAGCCACTCCGAGGTTTCACCCCTCCACTTT	CASSHSEVSPLHF
TRBJ2-7	few	TRBV6-2/TRBV6-3	11	-	TGTGCCAGCAGTTACCTCGGCGAGCAGTACTTC	CASSYLGEQYF
TRBJ1-2	-	TRBV29-1	14	-	TGCAGCGTTGGCGGGGAGGAGGGTAACTATGGCTACACCTTC	CSVGGEEGNYGYTF
TRBJ1-6	-	TRBV18	13	-	TGTGCCAGCTCAGTGCAGGGGAATTCACCCCTCCACTTT	CASSVQGNSPLHF
TRBJ2-1	once	TRBV5-1	16	-	TGCGCCAGCAGCTTGGCGATTACCGGGTCCTACAATGAGCAGTTCTTC	CASSLAITGSYNEQFF